The T cell receptor (beta chain) described here comes from a study of prognosis after radiotherapy for stage I lung cancer. Study context: No significant progression was observed in approximately 15 patients, whereas a few developed distant metastases a median of 7 months after radiotherapy.

The CDR3 is made up of 15 amino acids. As concerns this clonotype: The junction does not match germline at one end; this may be a read error.

Researchers used two-round multiplex PCR to amplify TCR beta CDR3 starting from genomic DNA. The first PCR round targeted every TRBV and TRBJ gene with specific primers. TCRdb processed the multiplex PCR reads anew with MiXCR; each CDR3 protein has one entry. The sample carries some 34,000 distinct CDR3 sequences, more than 30% recorded once. The TCR sequence derives from a donor aged 50 or older with non-small cell lung cancer. The sample here was PBMCs, taken before or after stereotactic body radiation therapy (not recorded which). V is TRBV12-3 or TRBV12-4 and J is TRBJ2-7; no definite D call. The CDR3 sequence: CASILGVVSTYEQYF. The CDR3 region has the DNA TGTGCCAGCATTTTAGGTGTCGTTTCGACCTACGAGCAGTACTTC.